Below are 22 T cell receptor beta chains sequenced from a single sample in a study of blood T cell repertoires in COVID-19. Clones were read by immunoSEQ multiplex PCR, and TCRdb kept only the in-frame ones, dropping some. The repertoire consists of about 250,000 clones, with about 86% occurring once and the leading ten covering about 3.5%. Sequencing input: PBMCs or T cells enriched from blood (not recorded which). Receptors originate from a man aged 50-60 years who had recovered from COVID-19.

The J gene is TRBJ1-2, the V gene TRBV3-1 (or the pseudogene TRBV3-2); 11 bases are shared with TRBD1. Germline V gene data show CDR1 as LGHDT and CDR2 as YNNKEL (reference sequence). The V segment lost 4 bases and the J segment 8 bases; nucleotides outside the gene matches: 6. CDR3 length: 14 residues. CDR3: CASSRIGTGGGYTF. In nucleotides, the CDR3 is TGTGCCAGCAGCCGGATCGGGACAGGGGGAGGCTACACCTTC.

The rearrangement links TRBV28 to TRBJ2-7; tentative D call: TRBD1 (7 bases). Looked up from germline, CDR1 is MDHEN and CDR2 is SYDVKM. Trimming removed 7 bases from V and 3 bases from J, with 13 bases in between. The length of the CDR3 is 13 residues. DNA for the CDR3: TGTGCCAGCAAAGGGCAGGGGGGCTACGAGCAGTACTTC. Residues: CASKGQGGYEQYF.

This clone was observed a handful of times. The chain carries TRBV5-1 and TRBJ2-1; 11 bases match TRBD2. V trimming: 4 bases; J trimming: 5 bases; junction bases outside the gene matches: 5. Germline assignment: CDR1 SGHRS and CDR2 YFSETQ. CDR3 length: 15 amino acids. CDR3 loop: CASSQGTSGDNEQFF. CDR3 nucleotides: TGCGCCAGCAGCCAGGGGACTAGCGGCGACAATGAGCAGTTCTTC. Looking up the rest from reference TRBV5-1 and TRBJ2-1 gives the full variable domain: KAGVTQTPRYLIKTRGQQVTLSCSPISGHRSVSWYQQTPGQGLQFLFEYFSETQRNKGNFPGRFSGRQFSNSRSEMNVSTLELGDSALYLCASSQGTSGDNEQFFGPGTRLTVL.

This rearrangement joins TRBV19 to TRBJ1-5; D is undetermined. Germline V gene data show CDR1 as LNHDA and CDR2 as SQIVND (reference sequence). This CDR3 contains 14 residues. The V gene lost 5 bases and the J gene lost 0 bases, with 8 bases spanning the gap. DNA for the CDR3: TGTGCCAGTAGTGCAGTTAATAGCAATCAGCCCCAGCATTTT. Translated, it gives CASSAVNSNQPQHF.

DNA for the CDR3: TGTGCCAGTAGTACCAGGCTTCACGATCAGCCCCAGCATTTT. Translation: CASSTRLHDQPQHF. The chain recombines TRBV19 with TRBJ1-5; D unresolved. The CDR3 contains 14 residues. Trimming pared 4 bases from V and 5 bases from J, leaving 12 bases between. From germline, CDR1 is LNHDA and CDR2 SQIVND (reference sequence).

The DNA of the CDR3 is TGTGCCAGCAATGGAATCTCAGCAGGGGCTGGTGAAAAACTGTTTTTT. Its translation: CASNGISAGAGEKLFF. This chain links TRBV28 with TRBJ1-4, with D possibly matching TRBD1 (6 bases). This CDR3 has 16 residues. The V gene lost 7 bases and the J gene lost 7 bases, with 22 bases spanning the gap. The germline V gene has CDR1 MDHEN and CDR2 SYDVKM. The whole variable domain, filled in from reference TRBV28 and TRBJ1-4, reads DVKVTQSSRYLVKRTGEKVFLECVQDMDHENMFWYRQDPGLGLRLIYFSYDVKMKEKGDIPEGYSVSREKKERFSLILESASTNQTSMYLCASNGISAGAGEKLFFGSGTQLSVL.

The V call is TRBV3-1 (or the pseudogene TRBV3-2), the J call TRBJ1-1; tentative D call: TRBD1 (6 bases). The germline V gene has CDR1 LGHDT and CDR2 YNNKEL (reference sequence). The CDR3 consists of 13 residues. V lost 2 bases and J lost 7, with 11 bases in between. The CDR3 region has the DNA TGTGCCAGCAGCCAATTGGGGGCTGTTGAAGCTTTCTTT. Protein sequence: CASSQLGAVEAFF.

This rearrangement joins TRBV18 to TRBJ1-1, with 8 bases lining up with TRBD1. The CDR3 is 14 residues long. The junction had 3 bases not matched to a gene; V was cut back by 2 bases and J by 4 bases. Per the germline V gene, CDR1 is KGHSH and CDR2 is LQKENI. The CDR3 coding sequence is TGTGCCAGCTCACCAAAAGGACAGGGCACTGAAGCTTTCTTT. It yields the protein CASSPKGQGTEAFF.

This chain joins TRBV7-2 and TRBJ1-1, with 7 bases matching TRBD1. Germline V gene sequence: CDR1 SGHTA, CDR2 FQGNSA. Losses at the gene ends were 4 bases for V and 8 bases for J; bases not matched to a gene: 10. CDR3 length equals 14 residues. CDR3 bases: TGTGCCAGCAGCTCGGCGGGAAGGGGGCGGGAAGCTTTCTTT. Its protein product is CASSSAGRGREAFF.

The chain has TRBV6-5 and TRBJ1-5; 7 bases match TRBD1. The ends lost 6 bases at V and 6 bases at J; junction bases unmatched: 5. Germline CDR1 and CDR2: MNHEY and SVGAGI. CDR3 length equals 13 residues. CDR3 nucleotides: TGTGCCAGCAGGCAGGGGGTAGGTCAGCCCCAGCATTTT. This translates into CASRQGVGQPQHF.

This sequence joins TRBV7-9 and TRBJ2-7; D not resolved. This CDR3 region has 14 residues. The V end lost 9 bases, the J end lost 7 bases, and 22 bases lay between the germline ends. Germline CDR1 and CDR2: SEHNR and FQNEAQ (reference sequence). The CDR3 nucleotides read TGTGCCAGTACTGGTCTAGGCGTCCATCTGGAGCAGTACTTC. Its protein product is CASTGLGVHLEQYF.

This clone appeared once. This sequence joins TRBV28 and TRBJ1-2; no definite D call. The CDR3 is 13 residues long. Germline V gives CDR1 MDHEN, CDR2 SYDVKM. V was clipped by 5 bases and J by 2 bases, with 9 bases between them. In DNA form, the CDR3 reads TGTGCCAGCAGTATAGATCTAAACTATGGCTACACCTTC. Translating gives CASSIDLNYGYTF.

This chain links TRBV7-6 with TRBJ1-6, with a weak D call TRBD1 (5 bases). The germline gives CDR1 SGHVS, CDR2 FNYEAQ. Trimming took off 3 bases at V and 2 bases at J, with 14 bases between the two ends. The CDR3 is made up of 17 amino acids. Here the CDR3 reads CASSLESRATYNSPLHF. DNA of the CDR3: TGTGCCAGCAGCTTGGAATCCAGGGCCACCTATAATTCACCCCTCCACTTT.

The chain recombines TRBV9 with TRBJ2-3; unclear D gene. Trimming left V 0 bases short and J 2 bases short, with 7 bases between. The CDR3 has 14 amino acids. Germline CDR1 is SGDLS and CDR2 is YYNGEE. CDR3 residues: CASSVAVYTDTQYF. The CDR3, as DNA: TGTGCCAGCAGCGTAGCTGTCTACACAGATACGCAGTATTTT.

V gene TRBV6-1 combines with J gene TRBJ2-2; 7 positions match TRBD1. V lost 4 bases, J lost 7 bases, and 12 bases stayed unmatched. Looked up from germline, CDR1 is MNHNS and CDR2 is SASEGT. This CDR3 is 16 amino acids long. The CDR3 loop is CASSVRTGSWGGELFF. CDR3 nucleotides: TGTGCCAGCAGTGTCCGGACAGGCAGCTGGGGCGGGGAGCTGTTTTTT.

The chain uses TRBV7-2 and TRBJ2-7, with D possibly matching TRBD2 (5 bases). Looked up from germline, CDR1 is SGHTA and CDR2 is FQGNSA. V was cut by 5 bases and J by 3 bases, with 14 bases left in between. The CDR3 length is 14 residues. CDR3 coding DNA: TGTGCCAGCAGCCCTACTAGTTCGGGCTACGAGCAGTACTTC. Protein sequence: CASSPTSSGYEQYF.

The V call is TRBV6-5, the J call TRBJ1-1; 7 positions agree with TRBD1. The CDR3 has 14 amino acids. Germline CDR1 and CDR2: MNHEY and SVGAGI. V was clipped by 9 bases and J by 0 bases; unmatched bases: 7. CDR3 bases: TGTGCCAGTTCCCGGACAGGCATGAACACTGAAGCTTTCTTT. It translates to CASSRTGMNTEAFF.

The chain combines TRBV18 with TRBJ1-1; TRBD1 matches 10 bases. This CDR3 spans 14 amino acids. Germline-derived CDR1 and CDR2 are KGHSH and LQKENI. With 5 bases clipped from V and 5 bases from J, the junction kept 5 bases outside the gene matches. The CDR3 reads CASSRDRGTTEAFF. The CDR3 nucleotides read TGTGCCAGCTCAAGGGACAGGGGAACAACTGAAGCTTTCTTT.

The chain has TRBV11-2 and TRBJ2-1; 11 positions agree with TRBD2. Germline V lookup: CDR1 SGHAT, CDR2 FQNNGV. Trimming took 1 base from V and 9 from J; bases not matched to a gene: 14. This CDR3 contains 18 residues. CDR3 region: CASSLATSGRRLFGEQFF. The CDR3 nucleotides are TGTGCCAGCAGCTTAGCAACTAGCGGGAGAAGACTTTTTGGTGAGCAGTTCTTC.

This clone was observed once. This rearrangement joins TRBV29-1 to TRBJ1-1; D remains unclear. Germline values: CDR1 SQVTM, CDR2 ANQGSEA. The CDR3 loop spans 10 amino acids. V was trimmed by 4 bases and J by 5 bases, leaving 5 bases between them. As DNA, the CDR3 is TGCAGCGTTGCTTTTACTGAAGCTTTCTTT. Its translation is CSVAFTEAFF.

The chain is built from TRBV5-1 and TRBJ1-2; no definite D call. The CDR3 totals 15 residues. Deletions cut 3 bases from V and 6 bases from J, with 18 bases between. CDR1 is SGHRS, CDR2 YFSETQ, per germline. The CDR3 here is CASSSLSSQVDGYTF. The CDR3 coding sequence is TGCGCCAGCAGCTCGTTGTCGAGTCAGGTAGATGGCTACACCTTC.

Comments on this clone: An end of the junction does not agree with germline; a read error may underlie this. The gene calls are TRBV2 and TRBJ2-7; TRBD1 or TRBD2 may be the D gene (5 bases each). The CDR3 runs 13 residues. Looked up from germline, CDR1 is SNHLY and CDR2 is FYNNEI. The CDR3, as DNA: TGTGCCAGCAGAGAAGGGGAGCTACACGAGCAGTACTTC. It is translated as CASREGELHEQYF.